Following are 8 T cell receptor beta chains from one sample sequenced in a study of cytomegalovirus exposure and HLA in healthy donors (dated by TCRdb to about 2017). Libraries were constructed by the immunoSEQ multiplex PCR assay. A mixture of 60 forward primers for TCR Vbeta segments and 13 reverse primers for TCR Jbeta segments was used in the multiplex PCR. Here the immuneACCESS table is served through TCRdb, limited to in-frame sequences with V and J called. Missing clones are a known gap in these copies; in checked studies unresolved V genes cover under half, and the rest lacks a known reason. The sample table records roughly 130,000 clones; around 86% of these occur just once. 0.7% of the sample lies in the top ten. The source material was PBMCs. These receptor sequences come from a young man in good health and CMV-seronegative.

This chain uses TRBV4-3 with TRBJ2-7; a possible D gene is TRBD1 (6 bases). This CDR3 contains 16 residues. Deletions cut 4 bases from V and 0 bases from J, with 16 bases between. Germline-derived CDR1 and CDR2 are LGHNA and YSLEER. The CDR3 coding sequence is TGCGCCAGCAGCCGGATCCGGGACACCGACTCCTACGAGCAGTACTTC. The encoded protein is CASSRIRDTDSYEQYF.

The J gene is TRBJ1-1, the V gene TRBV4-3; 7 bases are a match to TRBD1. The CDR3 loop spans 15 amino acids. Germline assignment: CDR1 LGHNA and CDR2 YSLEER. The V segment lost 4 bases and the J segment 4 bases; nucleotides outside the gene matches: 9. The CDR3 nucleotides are TGCGCCAGCAGCCCTAACAGGGGAATTGGCACTGAAGCTTTCTTT. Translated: CASSPNRGIGTEAFF.

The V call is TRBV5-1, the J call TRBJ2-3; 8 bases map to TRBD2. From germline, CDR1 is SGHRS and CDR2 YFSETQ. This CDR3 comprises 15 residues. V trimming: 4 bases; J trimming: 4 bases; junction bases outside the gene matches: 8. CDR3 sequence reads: CASSETSGMADTQYF. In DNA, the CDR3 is TGCGCCAGCAGCGAAACTAGCGGTATGGCAGATACGCAGTATTTT. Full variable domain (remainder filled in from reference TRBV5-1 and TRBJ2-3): KAGVTQTPRYLIKTRGQQVTLSCSPISGHRSVSWYQQTPGQGLQFLFEYFSETQRNKGNFPGRFSGRQFSNSRSEMNVSTLELGDSALYLCASSETSGMADTQYFGPGTRLTVL.

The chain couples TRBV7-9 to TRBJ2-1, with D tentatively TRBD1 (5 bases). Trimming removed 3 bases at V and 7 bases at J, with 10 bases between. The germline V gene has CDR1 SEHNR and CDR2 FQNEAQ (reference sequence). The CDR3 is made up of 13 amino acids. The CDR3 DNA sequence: TGTGCCAGCAGCTTGCAGGGATTAAATGAGCAGTTCTTC. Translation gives CASSLQGLNEQFF.

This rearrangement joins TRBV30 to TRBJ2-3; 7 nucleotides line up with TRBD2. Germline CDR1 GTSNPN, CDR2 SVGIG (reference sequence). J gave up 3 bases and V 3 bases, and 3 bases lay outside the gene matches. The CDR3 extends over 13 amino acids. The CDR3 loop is CAWRPSGTDTQYF. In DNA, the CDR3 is TGTGCCTGGAGGCCTAGCGGAACAGATACGCAGTATTTT.

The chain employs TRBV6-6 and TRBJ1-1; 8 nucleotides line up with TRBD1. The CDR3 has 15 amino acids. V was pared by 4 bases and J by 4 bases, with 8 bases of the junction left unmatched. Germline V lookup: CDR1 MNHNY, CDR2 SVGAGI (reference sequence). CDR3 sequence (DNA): TGTGCCAGCAGTTCCGGGACAGGCTCACCCACTGAAGCTTTCTTT. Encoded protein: CASSSGTGSPTEAFF.

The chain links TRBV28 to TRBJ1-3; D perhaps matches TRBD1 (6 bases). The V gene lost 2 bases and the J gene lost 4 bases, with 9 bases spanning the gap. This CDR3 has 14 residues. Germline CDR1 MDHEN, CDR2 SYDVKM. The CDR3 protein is CASSLGGAGNTIYF. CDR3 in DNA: TGTGCCAGCAGTTTAGGGGGCGCAGGAAACACCATATATTTT.

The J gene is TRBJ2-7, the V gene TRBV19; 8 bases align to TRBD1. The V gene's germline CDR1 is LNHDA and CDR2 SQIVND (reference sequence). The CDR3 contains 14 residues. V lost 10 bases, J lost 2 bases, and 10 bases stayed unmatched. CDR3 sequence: CATEDRAVPYEQYF. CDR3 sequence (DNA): TGTGCCACCGAGGACAGGGCGGTACCCTACGAGCAGTACTTC.